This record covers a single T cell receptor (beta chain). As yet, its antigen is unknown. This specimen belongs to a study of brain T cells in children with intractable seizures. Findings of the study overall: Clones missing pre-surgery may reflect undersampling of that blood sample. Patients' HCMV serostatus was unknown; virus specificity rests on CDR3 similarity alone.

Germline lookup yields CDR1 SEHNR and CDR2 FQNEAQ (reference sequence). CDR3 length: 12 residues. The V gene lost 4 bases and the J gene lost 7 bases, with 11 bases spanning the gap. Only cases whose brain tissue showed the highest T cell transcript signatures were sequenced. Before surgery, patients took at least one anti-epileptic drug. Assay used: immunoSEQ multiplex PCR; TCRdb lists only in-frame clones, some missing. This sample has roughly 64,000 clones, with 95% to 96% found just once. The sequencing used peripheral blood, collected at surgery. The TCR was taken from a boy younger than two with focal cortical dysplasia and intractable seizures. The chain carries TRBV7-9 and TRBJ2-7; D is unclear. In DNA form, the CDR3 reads TGTGCCAGCAGCTCCGAGCCGGATGAGCAGTACTTC. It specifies CASSSEPDEQYF.